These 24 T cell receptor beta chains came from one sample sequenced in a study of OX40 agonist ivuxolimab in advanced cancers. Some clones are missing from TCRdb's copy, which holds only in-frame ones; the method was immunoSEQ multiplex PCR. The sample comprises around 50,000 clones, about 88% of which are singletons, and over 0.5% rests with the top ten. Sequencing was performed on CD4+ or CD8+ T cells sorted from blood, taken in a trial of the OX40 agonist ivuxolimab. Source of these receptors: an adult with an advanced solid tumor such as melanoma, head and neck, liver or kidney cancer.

CDR3 residues: CASSLEASTGELFF. Here the CDR3 DNA reads TGCGCCAGCAGCTTGGAGGCGAGCACCGGGGAGCTGTTTTTT. The genes are TRBV5-1 and TRBJ2-2; D not certain. The CDR3 contains 14 residues. CDR1 and CDR2 from the germline V gene are SGHRS and YFSETQ. Trimming stripped 0 bases from V and 4 bases from J, with 7 bases between.

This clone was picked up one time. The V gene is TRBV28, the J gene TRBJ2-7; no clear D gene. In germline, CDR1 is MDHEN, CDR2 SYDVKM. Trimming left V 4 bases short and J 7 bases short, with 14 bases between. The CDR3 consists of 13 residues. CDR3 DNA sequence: TGTGCCAGCAGTTCCGCTCCGGGTCGGGAGCAGTACTTC. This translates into CASSSAPGREQYF.

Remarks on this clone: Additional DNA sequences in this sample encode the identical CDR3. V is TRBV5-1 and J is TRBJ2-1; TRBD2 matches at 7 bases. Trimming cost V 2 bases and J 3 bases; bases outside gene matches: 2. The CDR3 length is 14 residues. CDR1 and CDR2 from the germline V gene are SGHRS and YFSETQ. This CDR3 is CASSLGDYYNEQFF. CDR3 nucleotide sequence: TGCGCCAGCAGCTTAGGGGACTACTACAATGAGCAGTTCTTC.

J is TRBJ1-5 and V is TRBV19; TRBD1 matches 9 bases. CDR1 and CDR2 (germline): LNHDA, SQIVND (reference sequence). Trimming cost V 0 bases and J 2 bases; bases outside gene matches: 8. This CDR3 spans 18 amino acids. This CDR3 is CASSIDLLQGAGNQPQHF. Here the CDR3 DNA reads TGTGCCAGTAGTATAGACCTTTTACAGGGGGCGGGCAATCAGCCCCAGCATTTT.

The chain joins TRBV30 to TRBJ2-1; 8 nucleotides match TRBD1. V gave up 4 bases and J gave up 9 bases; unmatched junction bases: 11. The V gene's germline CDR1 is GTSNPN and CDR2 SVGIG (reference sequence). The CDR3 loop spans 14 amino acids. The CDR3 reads CAWNRDRGGSEQFF. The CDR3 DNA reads TGTGCCTGGAACCGAGACAGGGGAGGCAGTGAGCAGTTCTTC.

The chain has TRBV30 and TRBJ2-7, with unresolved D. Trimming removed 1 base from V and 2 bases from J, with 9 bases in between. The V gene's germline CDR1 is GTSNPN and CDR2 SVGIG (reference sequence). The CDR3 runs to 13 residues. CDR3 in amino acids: CAWSGTEAYEQYF. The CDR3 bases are TGTGCCTGGAGTGGGACCGAAGCCTACGAGCAGTACTTC.

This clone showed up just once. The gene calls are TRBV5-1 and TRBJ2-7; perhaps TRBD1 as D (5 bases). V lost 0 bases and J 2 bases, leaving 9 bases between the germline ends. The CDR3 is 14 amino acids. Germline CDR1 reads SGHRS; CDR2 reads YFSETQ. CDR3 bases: TGCGCCAGCAGCTTGGACAGGTCGGCCTACGAGCAGTACTTC. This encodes CASSLDRSAYEQYF. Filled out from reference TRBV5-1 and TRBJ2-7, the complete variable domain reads KAGVTQTPRYLIKTRGQQVTLSCSPISGHRSVSWYQQTPGQGLQFLFEYFSETQRNKGNFPGRFSGRQFSNSRSEMNVSTLELGDSALYLCASSLDRSAYEQYFGPGTRLTVT.

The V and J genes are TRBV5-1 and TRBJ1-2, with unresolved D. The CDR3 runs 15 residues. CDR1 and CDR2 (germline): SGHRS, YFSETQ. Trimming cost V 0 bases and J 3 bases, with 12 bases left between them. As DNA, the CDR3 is TGCGCCAGCAGCTTGGCCGCGGGGTTTTACTATGGCTACACCTTC. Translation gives CASSLAAGFYYGYTF.

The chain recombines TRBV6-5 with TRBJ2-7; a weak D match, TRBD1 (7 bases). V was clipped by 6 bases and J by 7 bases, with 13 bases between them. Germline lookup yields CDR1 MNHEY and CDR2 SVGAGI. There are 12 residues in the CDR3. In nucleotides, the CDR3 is TGTGCCAGCAGCCAGGGGGGTCTGGAGCAGTACTTC. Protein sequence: CASSQGGLEQYF.

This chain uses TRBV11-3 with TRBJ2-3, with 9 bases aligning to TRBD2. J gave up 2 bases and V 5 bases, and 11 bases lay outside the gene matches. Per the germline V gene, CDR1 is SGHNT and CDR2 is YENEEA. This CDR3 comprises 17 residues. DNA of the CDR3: TGTGCCAGCAGCCCTGGCAAGACTAGCGGAGACACAGATACGCAGTATTTT. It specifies CASSPGKTSGDTDTQYF.

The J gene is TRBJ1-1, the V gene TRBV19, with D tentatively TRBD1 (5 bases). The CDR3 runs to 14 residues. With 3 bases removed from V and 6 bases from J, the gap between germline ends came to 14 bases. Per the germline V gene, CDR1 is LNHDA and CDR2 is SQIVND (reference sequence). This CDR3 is CASSMGVPSAEAFF. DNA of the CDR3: TGTGCCAGTAGTATGGGGGTCCCAAGTGCTGAAGCTTTCTTT.

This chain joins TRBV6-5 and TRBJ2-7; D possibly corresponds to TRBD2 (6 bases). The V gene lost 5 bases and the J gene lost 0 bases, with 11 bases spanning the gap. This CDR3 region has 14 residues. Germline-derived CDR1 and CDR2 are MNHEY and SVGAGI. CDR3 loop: CASSEGLHSYEQYF. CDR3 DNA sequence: TGTGCCAGCAGTGAGGGACTCCACTCCTACGAGCAGTACTTC.

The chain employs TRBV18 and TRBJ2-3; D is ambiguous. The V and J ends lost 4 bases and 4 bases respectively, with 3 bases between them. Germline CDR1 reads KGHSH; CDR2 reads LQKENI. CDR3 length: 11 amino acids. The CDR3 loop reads CASSLADTQYF. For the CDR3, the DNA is TGTGCCAGCTCACTCGCAGATACGCAGTATTTT.

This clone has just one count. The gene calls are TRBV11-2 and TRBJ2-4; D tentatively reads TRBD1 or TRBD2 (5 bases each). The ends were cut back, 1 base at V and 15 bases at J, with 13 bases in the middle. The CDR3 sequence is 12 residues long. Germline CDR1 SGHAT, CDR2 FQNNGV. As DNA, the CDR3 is TGTGCCAGCAGCTTAGGGTCATTGGGACCGTACTTC. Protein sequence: CASSLGSLGPYF.

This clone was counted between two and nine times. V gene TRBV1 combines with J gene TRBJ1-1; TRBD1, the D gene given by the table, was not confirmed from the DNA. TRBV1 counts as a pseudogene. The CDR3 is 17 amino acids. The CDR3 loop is CTSSQEQGWARNTEAFF. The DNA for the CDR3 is TGCACCAGCAGCCAAGAACAGGGATGGGCCAGAAACACTGAAGCTTTCTTT.

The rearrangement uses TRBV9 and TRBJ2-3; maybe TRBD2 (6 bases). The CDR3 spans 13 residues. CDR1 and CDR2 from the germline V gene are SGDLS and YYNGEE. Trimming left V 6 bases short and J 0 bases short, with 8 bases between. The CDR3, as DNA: TGTGCCAGCAAGGGGAGGAGCACAGATACGCAGTATTTT. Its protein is CASKGRSTDTQYF. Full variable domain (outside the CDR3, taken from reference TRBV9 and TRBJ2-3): DSGVTQTPKHLITATGQRVTLRCSPRSGDLSVYWYQQSLDQGLQFLIQYYNGEERAKGNILERFSAQQFPDLHSELNLSSLELGDSALYFCASKGRSTDTQYFGPGTRLTVL.

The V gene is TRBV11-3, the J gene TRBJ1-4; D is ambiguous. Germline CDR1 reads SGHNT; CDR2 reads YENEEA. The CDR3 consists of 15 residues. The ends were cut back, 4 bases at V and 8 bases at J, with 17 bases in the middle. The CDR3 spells CASSSPLIEQEKLFF. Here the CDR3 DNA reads TGTGCCAGCAGCTCACCACTGATTGAGCAGGAAAAACTGTTTTTT.

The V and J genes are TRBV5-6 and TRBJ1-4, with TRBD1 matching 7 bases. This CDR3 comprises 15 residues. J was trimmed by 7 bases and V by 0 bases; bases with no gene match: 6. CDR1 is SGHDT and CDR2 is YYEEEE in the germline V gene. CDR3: CASSLEGGFGEKLFF. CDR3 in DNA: TGTGCCAGCAGCTTGGAAGGGGGCTTCGGTGAAAAACTGTTTTTT.

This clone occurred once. The CDR3 reads CASAREFKYEQYF. CDR3 bases: TGTGCCAGCGCCCGGGAGTTCAAGTACGAGCAGTACTTC. V is TRBV6-1 and J is TRBJ2-7, with D perhaps matching TRBD2 (6 bases). From germline, CDR1 is MNHNS and CDR2 SASEGT. This CDR3 has 13 amino acids. V was shortened by 8 bases and J by 4 bases, with 15 bases between the two germline ends.

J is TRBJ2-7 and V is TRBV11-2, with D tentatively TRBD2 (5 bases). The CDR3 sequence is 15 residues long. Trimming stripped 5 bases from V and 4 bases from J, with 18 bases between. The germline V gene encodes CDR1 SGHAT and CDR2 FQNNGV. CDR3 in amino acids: CASSPSIEGRYEQYF. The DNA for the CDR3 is TGTGCCAGCAGCCCGTCGATTGAGGGAAGATACGAGCAGTACTTC.

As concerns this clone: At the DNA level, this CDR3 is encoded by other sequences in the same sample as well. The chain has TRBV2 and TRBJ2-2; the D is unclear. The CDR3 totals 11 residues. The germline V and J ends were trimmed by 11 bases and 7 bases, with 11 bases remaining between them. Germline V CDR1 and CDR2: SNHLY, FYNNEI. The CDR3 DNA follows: TGTGCCTCTTCAGGAGACGGGGAGCTGTTTTTT. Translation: CASSGDGELFF.

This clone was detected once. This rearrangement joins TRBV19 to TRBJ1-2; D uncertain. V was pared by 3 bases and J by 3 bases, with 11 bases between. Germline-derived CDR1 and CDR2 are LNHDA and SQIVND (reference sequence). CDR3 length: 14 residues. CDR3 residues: CASSIISADYGYTF. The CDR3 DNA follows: TGTGCCAGTAGTATCATATCGGCGGACTATGGCTACACCTTC.

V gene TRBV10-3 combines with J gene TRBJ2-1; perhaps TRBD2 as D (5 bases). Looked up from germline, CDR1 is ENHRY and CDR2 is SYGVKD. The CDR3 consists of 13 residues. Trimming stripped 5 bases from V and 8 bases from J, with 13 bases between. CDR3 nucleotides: TGTGCCATCAGTACCGGGCCGGAGGATGAGCAGTTCTTC. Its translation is CAISTGPEDEQFF.

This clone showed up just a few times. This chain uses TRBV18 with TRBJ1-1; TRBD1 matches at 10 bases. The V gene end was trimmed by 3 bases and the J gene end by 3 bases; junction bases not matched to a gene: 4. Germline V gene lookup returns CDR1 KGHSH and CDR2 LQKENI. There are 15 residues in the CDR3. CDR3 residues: CASSPTTGGYTEAFF. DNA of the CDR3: TGTGCCAGCTCACCGACGACAGGGGGCTACACTGAAGCTTTCTTT.